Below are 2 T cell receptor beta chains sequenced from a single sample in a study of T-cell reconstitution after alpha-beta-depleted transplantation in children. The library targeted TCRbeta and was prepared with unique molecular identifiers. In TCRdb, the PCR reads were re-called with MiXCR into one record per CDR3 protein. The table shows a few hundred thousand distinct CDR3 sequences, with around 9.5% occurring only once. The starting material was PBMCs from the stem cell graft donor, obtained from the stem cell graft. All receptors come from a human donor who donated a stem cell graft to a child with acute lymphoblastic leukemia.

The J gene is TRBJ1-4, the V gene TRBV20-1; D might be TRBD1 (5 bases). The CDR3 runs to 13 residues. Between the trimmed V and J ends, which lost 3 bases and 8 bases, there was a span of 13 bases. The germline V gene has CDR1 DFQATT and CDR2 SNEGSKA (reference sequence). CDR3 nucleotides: TGCAGTGCTAGTTCTGGGGGAACGGAAAAACTGTTTTTT. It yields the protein CSASSGGTEKLFF.

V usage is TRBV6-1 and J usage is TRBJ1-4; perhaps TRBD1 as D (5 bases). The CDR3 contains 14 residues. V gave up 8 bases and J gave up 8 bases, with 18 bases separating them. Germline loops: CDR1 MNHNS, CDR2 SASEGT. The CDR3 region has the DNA TGTGCCAGCGCCCTTTTGGGGCCCCTGGAAAAACTGTTTTTT. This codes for CASALLGPLEKLFF.